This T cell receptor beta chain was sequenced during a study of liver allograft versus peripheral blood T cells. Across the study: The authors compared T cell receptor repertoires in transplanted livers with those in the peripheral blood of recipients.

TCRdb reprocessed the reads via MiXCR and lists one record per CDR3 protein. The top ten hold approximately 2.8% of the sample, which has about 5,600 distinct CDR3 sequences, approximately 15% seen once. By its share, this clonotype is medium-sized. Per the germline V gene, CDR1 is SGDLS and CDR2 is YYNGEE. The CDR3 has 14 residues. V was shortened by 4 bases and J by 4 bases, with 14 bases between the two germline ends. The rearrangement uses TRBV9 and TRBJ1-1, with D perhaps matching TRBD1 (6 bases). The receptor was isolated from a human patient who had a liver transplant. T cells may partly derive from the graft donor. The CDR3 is CASSLAGAGTEAFF. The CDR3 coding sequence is TGTGCCAGCAGCTTGGCGGGGGCAGGCACTGAAGCTTTCTTT.